This T cell receptor beta chain came from a study of cytomegalovirus exposure and HLA in healthy donors (dated by TCRdb to about 2017). For the study in its entirety: An earlier analysis of some 600 of the donors reported approximately 260 Gb of sequence data and 117 million unique TCR beta sequences obtained from about 180 million T cells. An early release covering roughly 580 HLA-typed donors comprised about 320 gigabases of sequencing data and roughly 86 million unique TCR sequences. The genetic ancestry cluster associated with self-reported Caucasian donors included about 81% of the 398 genotyped donors. The aim of the study was to test whether cataloging public T cell receptors could identify signatures of past pathogen exposure. Using immunosequencing, the study profiled T cell repertoires from about 620 subjects and related those repertoires to cytomegalovirus serostatus. Besides the first cohort of around 670 subjects, a separate validation cohort made up of some 110 different subjects was used. The study combined high-throughput TCR immunosequencing, statistical association of individual TCRs with disease status, and machine learning to predict cytomegalovirus infection status. A later analysis re-examined previously published TCR beta repertoires from more than 650 donors and added high-resolution HLA genotyping to investigate patterns of TCR occurrence. Rather than using new phenotypic data, the later analysis identified candidate immune exposures from TCR beta sequences and from how often those sequences occurred across donors. An earlier analysis of 500 to 650 of the donors applied high-throughput TCR beta sequencing to assess whether each TCR beta V gene segment acted as functional or pseudogenic. Donor age, sex, ethnicity and CMV serostatus were compiled alongside the repertoire data. In a later genetic analysis, genome-wide SNP genotypes for about 55% of the roughly 700 donors were used, and that subset was treated as a discovery cohort. All discovery cohort repertoires had been generated on a single sequencing platform. HLA typing covered class I and class II loci at four-digit resolution. Typing coverage differed by locus: A, B, C, DRB1 and DQB1 were typed in about 620-630 donors, DQA1 in about 560, DPA1 in 600 to 610, and DPB1 in 472. Because of strong linkage in the cohort, roughly five DR-DQ haplotypes were treated as single units for association and clustering. Among under 450 genotyped donors of the cohort, an average of 235,054 unique TCR beta nucleotide sequences were sequenced per donor, around 18% of them non-productive. The study at large found these results: Most TCR sequences were observed very rarely across donors, whereas some public TCRs were present in many individuals. An earlier analysis of approximately 540 of the donors showed that most TCR beta V segments appeared in productive rearrangements either about 87% or about 30% of the time, which broadly matched IMGT annotations. Only TCR beta chains were sequenced in this cohort, and the absence of alpha or paired-chain data limited detectable features. In a later analysis, HLA-associated TCR beta chains showed more clonal expansion and lower generation probabilities than non-associated chains that were equally common. Because counts were too low, about 18 rarely observed V segments, including chromosome 9 orphons, were left out of the earlier analysis of several hundred of the donors. The classifier was reported to diagnose cytomegalovirus status with high specificity and sensitivity in both the original and validation cohorts. Some IMGT-functional V segments, including TRBV6-2 and TRBV6-3, could not be distinguished by the 87-base-pair reads and were therefore excluded. A later analysis reported that several top co-occurrence clusters appeared linked to parvovirus B19, influenza, CMV and Epstein-Barr virus. Immune exposure information for the cohort was limited to CMV serostatus. Linkage disequilibrium might explain the correlated functional status among segregating V segments, but an unknown experimental factor could not be excluded. A few of the identified cytomegalovirus-associated TCR beta chains were confirmed in vitro to be specific for cytomegalovirus antigens. When HLA alleles, especially DR and DQ, strongly co-occurred, TCR associations were difficult to assign to individual alleles. In a later analysis, some 18,000 TCR beta sequences were associated with specific HLA alleles at a false discovery rate of 0.05. Sequencing depth was assumed to be roughly uniform across donors in the presence/absence analyses, though that assumption may not hold. A further reported finding was that TCR beta sequences accurately predicted the HLA-A and HLA-B alleles for most subjects in the first cohort. In a later analysis, most CMV-associated TCR beta chains were found to appear HLA-restricted, with HLA associations seemingly driven largely by CMV exposure. A cluster of highly shared sequence variants was judged likely to be a technical artifact of the sequencing pipeline. In a later genetic analysis, fewer N-insertions in productive TCRs were reported among donors in an Asian-associated ancestry cluster than the approximately 670-donor mean. It was suggested by the authors that the approach could potentially be generalized to other disease states and immunological phenotypes. Because some donors lacked HLA typing at each locus, the association tests relied only on the typed subset. In the study, 150 to 200 TCR beta chains were listed as associated with cytomegalovirus. In a later analysis, the rate of TCR association differed among HLA loci, with DRB1 alleles having the most associated TCRs and HLA-C alleles having the fewest. V-gene and J-gene trimming of TCR beta chains was associated with a missense DCLRE1C variant in a later genetic analysis, and the association was replicated in an independent cohort.

Note on this clone: No cognate antigen has been identified for it. Base quality data are lacking; no much larger clone is found one base away.

CDR3 length: 16 amino acids, cysteine to phenylalanine. The sequence is cut down to CDR3 DNA, 48 bases in frame from base 1. V lost 4 bases and J lost 1 base; the stretch between them is 17 bases long. In the germline V gene, CDR1 corresponds to SGHRS and CDR2 to YFSETQ. The cohort comprised some 680 healthy bone marrow donors. At the time of sampling, all cohort members were nominally healthy, though unrecorded immune exposures were likely present. The donor tested CMV seropositive and was one of the 289 seropositive cohort members. Every donor gave a peripheral blood sample, and the peripheral blood mononuclear cells from that sample were used for TCR beta sequencing. The Qiagen DNeasy Blood Extraction Kit was used to extract genomic DNA from the blood cell samples. Receptors were amplified or captured by the immunoSEQ multiplex PCR assay. The multiplex PCR relied on a mix of 60 forward primers for TCR Vbeta segments and 13 reverse primers for TCR Jbeta segments. Amplification of the CDR3 region of rearranged TCR beta genes was performed with a multiplex PCR assay on genomic DNA. The amplified TCR beta libraries were sequenced on the Illumina HiSeq System as 87-base-pair reads. The published analysis was carried out like this. Across the roughly 600 repertoires, a later analysis counted tens of millions of unique TCR beta chains, some 11 million of which were shared by at least two donors. To remove PCR and sequencing errors, raw reads were error-corrected and collapsed into unique sequences using a nearest-neighbor algorithm that merged closely related sequences. To assign V, D and J gene segments, CDR3 sequences were aligned to IMGT reference sequences. For a sequence to be retained, a match of at least six nucleotides to both a V gene segment and a J gene segment was required. A rearrangement counted as productive if the CDR3 had no stop codons and remained in frame with V and J, and every other rearrangement counted as non-productive. CDR3 was defined according to IMGT convention as the region running from the second conserved V-encoded cysteine to the conserved J-encoded phenylalanine. Sequences without an unambiguous match to a single V gene segment were excluded from the earlier analysis of 450 to 750 of the donors. In an earlier analysis of several hundred of the donors, V segments were called functional above 56.7% productive rearrangements and were called segregating when the between-donor standard deviation exceeded 5%. A statistical classification framework was built to diagnose cytomegalovirus status from the catalog of TCR beta chain sequences. A later analysis assigned V and J genes by comparing TCR nucleotide sequences with IMGT/GENE-DB human TR gene sequences. A later analysis assigned CDR3 sequences and most-parsimonious VDJ recombination scenarios with the TCRdist pipeline. In a later analysis, each TCR beta chain was defined by its CDR3 amino acid sequence together with its V-gene family, and reads lacking a unique V-gene family were excluded. A later analysis removed 592 highly shared, low-generation-probability nucleotide sequences to deal with suspected cross-contamination and a sequencing artifact. A later analysis calculated a clonal expansion index for each public chain from normalized within-repertoire ranks of inferred template counts. In a later analysis, generation probabilities were computed with a VDJ recombination model fitted to out-of-frame rearrangements, and the resulting probabilities were checked against IGoR. In a later analysis, hypergeometric tests were used to score TCR-TCR, TCR-HLA and TCR-CMV co-occurrence, with a repertoire-size bias correction applied to TCR pairs. A later analysis estimated false discovery rates by permuting HLA or CMV assignments 20 times. In a later analysis, co-occurring TCRs were grouped with DBSCAN, and TCRdist sequence similarity was added when clustering was performed within HLA-allele-positive subsets. Co-occurrence clustering excluded repertoires with fewer than 30,000 or more than 120,000 public chains, plus five with anomalous nucleotide sharing. TCRdb stores this immuneACCESS table with in-frame sequences only. Part of the clones is absent; in the studies checked, under half of the shortfall reflects unresolved V genes, and no reason is known for the rest. V, J and clone size reflect that table, while D and trimming were determined from the DNA. The sample table lists tens of thousands of clones, about two thirds of them with a count of one. The top ten hold about 5.4% of the sample.

This TCR was sampled from a boy between 5 and 17 years old in good health and CMV-seropositive. Sequencing was done on a sample of PBMCs. This receptor chain uses TRBV5-1 and TRBJ2-5, and TRBD1 may be the D gene, going by 6 matching bases. The encoded CDR3 is CASSPAVGALQETQYF. The DNA reads TGCGCCAGCAGCCCGGCAGTGGGGGCCCTCCAAGAGACCCAGTACTTC.